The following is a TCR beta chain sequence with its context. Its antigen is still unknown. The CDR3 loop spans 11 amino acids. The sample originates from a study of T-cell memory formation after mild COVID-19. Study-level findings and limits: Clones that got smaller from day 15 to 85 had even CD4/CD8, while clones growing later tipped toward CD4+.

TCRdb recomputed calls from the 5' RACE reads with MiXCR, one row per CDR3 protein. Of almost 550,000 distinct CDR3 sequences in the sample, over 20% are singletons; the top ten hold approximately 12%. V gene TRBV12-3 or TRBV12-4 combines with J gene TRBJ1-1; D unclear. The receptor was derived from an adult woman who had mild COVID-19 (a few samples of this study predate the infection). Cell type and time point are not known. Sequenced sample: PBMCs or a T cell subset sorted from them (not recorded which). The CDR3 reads CAGGYNTEAFF. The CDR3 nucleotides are TGTGCGGGAGGGTACAACACTGAAGCTTTCTTT.